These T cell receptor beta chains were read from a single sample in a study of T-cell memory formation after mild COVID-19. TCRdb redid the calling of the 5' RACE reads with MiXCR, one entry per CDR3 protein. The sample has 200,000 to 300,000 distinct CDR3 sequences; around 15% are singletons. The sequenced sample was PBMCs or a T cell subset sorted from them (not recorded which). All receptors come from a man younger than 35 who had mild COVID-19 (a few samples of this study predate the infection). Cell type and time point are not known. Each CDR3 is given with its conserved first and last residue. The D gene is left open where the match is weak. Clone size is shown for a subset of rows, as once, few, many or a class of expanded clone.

CASWLRAGGGYTF,TGTGCCAGCTGGCTCCGGGCCGGGGGTGGCTACACCTTC,NA,TRBV12-3/TRBV12-4,TRBJ1-2,few
CASMSGARGTDTQYF,TGTGCCAGCATGTCTGGCGCCCGGGGTACAGATACGCAGTATTTT,NA,TRBV6-2/TRBV6-3,TRBJ2-3,few
CASSSGTPGTGELFF,TGTGCCAGCAGCTCAGGGACGCCGGGGACCGGGGAGCTGTTTTTT,NA,TRBV11-2,TRBJ2-2,many
CASSPGQTQETQYF,TGTGCCAGCAGCCCCGGACAGACTCAAGAGACCCAGTACTTC,NA,TRBV2,TRBJ2-5,few
CASSPQDRRDTQYF,TGTGCCAGCAGCCCCCAGGACAGGCGGGATACGCAGTATTTT,TRBD1,TRBV7-2,TRBJ2-3,NA
CASSEADRNTEAFF,TGTGCCAGCAGTGAAGCAGACAGGAACACTGAAGCTTTCTTT,NA,TRBV6-1,TRBJ1-1,few
CASSFLGRRLDTQYF,TGTGCCAGCAGCTTTTTGGGCAGGCGCCTGGATACGCAGTATTTT,NA,TRBV7-9,TRBJ2-3,NA
CASSQDYRDNEQFF,TGCGCCAGCAGCCAAGATTACAGGGACAATGAGCAGTTCTTC,NA,TRBV4-3,TRBJ2-1,NA
CASSLIGSTGELFF,TGTGCCAGCAGTTTAATAGGCTCTACCGGGGAGCTGTTTTTT,NA,TRBV27,TRBJ2-2,NA
CASSYHEAHIPQRGQETQYF,TGTGCCAGCAGTTACCACGAGGCTCATATCCCCCAAAGGGGCCAAGAGACCCAGTACTTC,NA,TRBV6-5,TRBJ2-5,NA
CASSPGQGLYGYTF,TGCGCCAGCAGCCCTGGACAGGGCCTCTATGGCTACACCTTC,TRBD1,TRBV5-1,TRBJ1-2,once
CASSEPGMGGELFF,TGTGCCAGCAGTGAACCGGGTATGGGCGGGGAGCTGTTTTTT,NA,TRBV27,TRBJ2-2,NA
CASSRTGTSAGRYNEQFF,TGTGCCAGCAGCCGGACAGGGACATCGGCGGGGAGGTACAATGAGCAGTTCTTC,TRBD1,TRBV7-9,TRBJ2-1,NA
CASSLSRADGDSTDTQYF,TGTGCCAGCAGTTTATCCAGGGCGGATGGGGATAGCACAGATACGCAGTATTTT,NA,TRBV28,TRBJ2-3,NA
CASSLEAPSGTYEQYF,TGCGCCAGCAGCTTGGAGGCGCCTAGCGGGACCTACGAGCAGTACTTC,TRBD2,TRBV5-1,TRBJ2-7,many
CASSLWAQRFPDTQYF,TGTGCCAGCAGCTTATGGGCCCAGCGTTTCCCAGATACGCAGTATTTT,NA,TRBV7-9,TRBJ2-3,few
CASSILTGSSGEQFF,TGCGCCAGCAGCATCCTCACTGGGTCGAGTGGTGAGCAGTTCTTC,NA,TRBV5-1,TRBJ2-1,many
CASSLDRRELFF,TGTGCCAGCAGCCTAGACAGGAGGGAGCTGTTTTTT,NA,TRBV14,TRBJ2-2,NA
CASSSHARPDTQYF,TGTGCCAGCAGTTCCCACGCCCGCCCAGATACGCAGTATTTT,NA,TRBV27,TRBJ2-3,NA
CASSAASTDTQYF,TGTGCCAGCAGCGCGGCTAGCACAGATACGCAGTATTTT,NA,TRBV9,TRBJ2-3,NA
CASSLVPDTGELFF,TGTGCCAGCAGCTTAGTACCGGACACCGGGGAGCTGTTTTTT,NA,TRBV7-9,TRBJ2-2,few
CASSLLGSPTYGYTF,TGTGCCAGCAGCTTATTAGGGTCCCCTACCTATGGCTACACCTTC,NA,TRBV5-4,TRBJ1-2,few
CASSLQGASEAFF,TGTGCCAGCAGTCTACAGGGGGCGAGTGAAGCTTTCTTT,TRBD1,TRBV6-6,TRBJ1-1,NA
CASSPPGLAGGETQYF,TGTGCCAGCAGCCCCCCGGGGCTAGCGGGGGGGGAGACCCAGTACTTC,TRBD2,TRBV4-2,TRBJ2-5,once
CASSLIGLAGYGSGELFF,TGTGCCAGCAGCTTAATAGGACTAGCGGGTTACGGCTCCGGGGAGCTGTTTTTT,TRBD2,TRBV7-3,TRBJ2-2,few
CASSRTVNEQFF,TGTGCCAGCAGCCGGACAGTCAATGAGCAGTTCTTC,NA,TRBV7-9,TRBJ2-1,NA
CASSLRDGGEQYF,TGTGCCAGCAGTCTTCGGGACGGTGGCGAGCAGTACTTC,NA,TRBV12-3/TRBV12-4,TRBJ2-7,NA
CASSPSPGLNEQFF,TGTGCCAGCAGCCCCAGCCCCGGCCTCAATGAGCAGTTCTTC,NA,TRBV9,TRBJ2-1,few
CASSFLNLNQPQHF,TGTGCCAGCAGCTTCCTGAACCTCAATCAGCCCCAGCATTTT,NA,TRBV12-3/TRBV12-4,TRBJ1-5,NA
CASSTRAGELFF,TGCGCCAGCAGTACGAGAGCCGGGGAGCTGTTTTTT,NA,TRBV23-1,TRBJ2-2,many
CASSQDLSTDTQYF,TGTGCCAGCAGCCAAGACCTAAGCACAGATACGCAGTATTTT,NA,TRBV4-2,TRBJ2-3,few
CSVEGGGHGDTQYF,TGCAGCGTCGAGGGGGGGGGGCATGGAGATACGCAGTATTTT,NA,TRBV29-1,TRBJ2-3,few
CASSPRTRSSYEQYF,TGTGCCAGCAGCCCCCGGACTAGAAGCTCCTACGAGCAGTACTTC,TRBD2,TRBV11-2,TRBJ2-7,few
CASSLLAGSEETQYF,TGTGCTAGCAGCTTACTAGCGGGGTCTGAAGAGACCCAGTACTTC,TRBD2,TRBV7-7,TRBJ2-5,few
CASSLFGDPASPLHF,TGTGCCAGCAGCTTGTTTGGGGACCCGGCTTCACCCCTCCACTTT,NA,TRBV5-6,TRBJ1-6,few
CASSLSQGTHDEQFF,TGTGCCAGCAGTTTATCCCAGGGAACCCACGATGAGCAGTTCTTC,NA,TRBV7-9,TRBJ2-1,few
CSASARGAFF,TGCAGTGCTAGTGCCCGGGGAGCTTTCTTT,NA,TRBV20-1,TRBJ1-1,NA
CSAAQSSGNTIYF,TGCAGCGCTGCACAAAGCTCTGGAAACACCATATATTTT,NA,TRBV29-1,TRBJ1-3,NA
CASPNRGRTFGEQFF,TGTGCCAGCCCTAACAGGGGGCGGACTTTTGGTGAGCAGTTCTTC,NA,TRBV21-1,TRBJ2-1,NA
CASSPPSGGPVNYGYTF,TGTGCCAGCTCACCACCCTCGGGGGGGCCGGTTAACTATGGCTACACCTTC,NA,TRBV18,TRBJ1-2,NA
CSARGGVVSTGELFF,TGCAGTGCTAGAGGAGGGGTCGTGAGCACCGGGGAGCTGTTTTTT,NA,TRBV20-1,TRBJ2-2,few
CASGRGREQYF,TGTGCCAGCGGACGGGGCCGCGAGCAGTACTTC,NA,TRBV4-2,TRBJ2-7,few
CSAYPGRGALGETQYF,TGCAGTGCTTACCCCGGACGGGGGGCCCTCGGAGAGACCCAGTACTTC,NA,TRBV20-1,TRBJ2-5,NA
CASSFSSGGRETQYF,TGTGCCAGCAGCTTCTCTAGCGGGGGGCGAGAGACCCAGTACTTC,TRBD2,TRBV11-2,TRBJ2-5,many
CASSFELGNEQYF,TGTGCCAGCAGCTTCGAGCTCGGAAATGAGCAGTACTTC,NA,TRBV7-3,TRBJ2-7,NA